The 24 T cell receptor beta chains listed next were all sequenced from one sample in a study of Ad26.COV2.S vaccination and SARS-CoV-2 variants. As for treatment: roughly 19 received Ad26.COV2.S at low or high dose, single or two shots; 5 received placebo; per-sample allocation not given. Each sample was drawn 63 days after the first injection (of vaccine or placebo). The repertoire was sequenced with immunoSEQ multiplex PCR; TCRdb's copy has only in-frame clones and lacks some. The sample includes roughly 700,000 clones, 80% to 90% of them seen just once. Here the sequenced sample was peripheral blood, taken in a trial of Ad26.COV2.S vaccine versus placebo. Receptors were obtained from a person between 18 and 59 years old who received the Ad26.COV2.S COVID-19 vaccine or a placebo.

V and J are TRBV6-1 and TRBJ1-2; D remains ambiguous. The CDR3 contains 15 residues. CDR1 and CDR2 (germline): MNHNS, SASEGT. The V end lost 1 base, the J end lost 1 base, and 10 bases lay between the germline ends. The CDR3, as DNA: TGTGCCAGCAGTGAAGGAGGAGTCCTTAACTATGGCTACACCTTC. This sequence encodes CASSEGGVLNYGYTF.

The V gene is TRBV5-4, the J gene TRBJ2-5, with D tentatively TRBD1 (6 bases). CDR1 and CDR2 (germline): SGHNT, YYREEE (reference sequence). V was trimmed by 2 bases and J by 3 bases, leaving 14 bases between them. The CDR3 has 15 amino acids. CDR3 in DNA: TGTGCCAGCAGCTTAGGACAGCGGACTGAAGAGACCCAGTACTTC. Protein: CASSLGQRTEETQYF.

The V call is TRBV18, the J call TRBJ1-5; D is unclear. Germline V gives CDR1 KGHSH, CDR2 LQKENI. The CDR3 contains 14 residues. The V and J ends lost 5 bases and 6 bases respectively, with 14 bases between them. The CDR3 DNA is TGTGCCAGCTCAGGCGGGCAAACGAGTCAGCCCCAGCATTTT. It translates to CASSGGQTSQPQHF.

This clone was counted once. The genes are TRBV25-1 and TRBJ2-7, with 7 nucleotides matching TRBD2. The V gene's germline CDR1 is MGHDK and CDR2 SYGVNS. V lost 6 bases and J lost 0; bases outside the gene matches: 5. The CDR3 contains 14 residues. The CDR3 protein is CASRTGGNSYEQYF. CDR3 sequence (DNA): TGTGCCAGCAGGACCGGGGGGAACTCCTACGAGCAGTACTTC.

The V call is TRBV2, the J call TRBJ2-1; 9 bases map to TRBD1. In germline, CDR1 is SNHLY, CDR2 FYNNEI. Germline trimming cut 7 bases from V and 2 bases from J; bases unmatched to any gene: 6. The length of the CDR3 is 15 residues. CDR3 coding DNA: TGTGCCAGCATTAGGGACAGGGAGCCCTACAATGAGCAGTTCTTC. It yields the protein CASIRDREPYNEQFF.

This clone came up a few times. The CDR3 bases are TGTGCCAGCAGTGAAAGGGGGTGGCAGCCCCAGCATTTT. Translated, it gives CASSERGWQPQHF. The rearrangement uses TRBV2 and TRBJ1-5; possible D gene TRBD1, 6 bases. V gave up 2 bases and J gave up 7 bases, with 9 bases separating them. Germline V CDR1 and CDR2: SNHLY, FYNNEI. The CDR3 runs to 13 residues. The full variable domain, with the rest looked up from reference TRBV2 and TRBJ1-5, is EPEVTQTPSHQVTQMGQEVILRCVPISNHLYFYWYRQILGQKVEFLVSFYNNEISEKSEIFDDQFSVERPDGSNFTLKIRSTKLEDSAMYFCASSERGWQPQHFGDGTRLSIL.

V is TRBV5-1 and J is TRBJ2-6, with TRBD1 identical over 8 bases. The germline V gene encodes CDR1 SGHRS and CDR2 YFSETQ. The CDR3 runs 18 residues. Trimming at V came to 3 bases and at J to 1 base, leaving 9 bases not matched to a gene. Here the CDR3 DNA reads TGCGCCAGCAGCTCCCCGACAGGGGTCCCGTCTGGGGCCAACGTCCTGACTTTC. Translating it yields CASSSPTGVPSGANVLTF.

This clone turned up a few times. The same CDR3 also results from other DNA sequences found in this sample. The chain is built from TRBV19 and TRBJ2-7; the D gene is possibly TRBD2 (6 bases). V gave up 3 bases and J gave up 4 bases, with 7 bases separating them. CDR3 size: 12 residues. Per germline, CDR1 LNHDA and CDR2 SQIVND (reference sequence). The CDR3 region is CASSMGGYEQYF. Written as DNA, the CDR3 is TGTGCCAGTAGTATGGGAGGATACGAGCAGTACTTC.

In the case of this clone: The same CDR3 can be traced to other DNA sequences in this sample. The genes are TRBV5-1 and TRBJ2-2; 10 bases agree with TRBD2. Looked up from germline, CDR1 is SGHRS and CDR2 is YFSETQ. V was clipped by 2 bases and J by 6 bases; unmatched bases: 4. The CDR3 sequence is 15 residues long. CDR3 amino acids: CASSFSLAGAGELFF. CDR3 DNA sequence: TGCGCCAGCAGCTTTAGCCTAGCGGGAGCCGGGGAGCTGTTTTTT. Filled out from reference TRBV5-1 and TRBJ2-2, the complete variable domain reads KAGVTQTPRYLIKTRGQQVTLSCSPISGHRSVSWYQQTPGQGLQFLFEYFSETQRNKGNFPGRFSGRQFSNSRSEMNVSTLELGDSALYLCASSFSLAGAGELFFGEGSRLTVL.

The gene calls are TRBV29-1 and TRBJ1-2, with D maybe TRBD1 (6 bases). V dropped 3 bases and J dropped 1 base, with 12 bases sitting between them. Germline V lookup: CDR1 SQVTM, CDR2 ANQGSEA. This CDR3 has 14 residues. CDR3 DNA sequence: TGCAGCGTTGATCTAGGGGGGAATAACTATGGCTACACCTTC. Translation gives CSVDLGGNNYGYTF. Together with reference TRBV29-1 and TRBJ1-2, the CDR3 gives the full variable domain: SAVISQKPSRDICQRGTSLTIQCQVDSQVTMMFWYRQQPGQSLTLIATANQGSEATYESGFVIDKFPISRPNLTFSTLTVSNMSPEDSSIYLCSVDLGGNNYGYTFGSGTRLTVV.

Of note for this clone: The sample has other DNA sequences that encode this CDR3 too. The genes are TRBV6-5 and TRBJ2-1; D ambiguous. Deletions cut 5 bases from V and 5 bases from J, with 4 bases between. This CDR3 is 11 amino acids long. Looked up from germline, CDR1 is MNHEY and CDR2 is SVGAGI. As DNA, the CDR3 is TGTGCCAGCAGTCGGGACAATGAGCAGTTCTTC. This encodes CASSRDNEQFF.

The chain joins TRBV24-1 to TRBJ1-2; possible D gene TRBD1, 5 bases. CDR1 is KGHDR and CDR2 is SFDVKD in the germline V gene. This CDR3 has 10 residues. V lost 7 bases and J lost 7, with 6 bases in between. CDR3: CATRGGGYTF. The CDR3 DNA follows: TGTGCCACCAGGGGGGGTGGCTACACCTTC.

J is TRBJ2-3 and V is TRBV2; 11 bases line up with TRBD1. V was clipped by 10 bases and J by 5 bases; unmatched bases: 11. Germline V CDR1 and CDR2: SNHLY, FYNNEI. The CDR3 is 15 residues long. CDR3 DNA sequence: TGTGCCATCACCCACGGGACAGGGGGTGGAGATACGCAGTATTTT. Its translation: CAITHGTGGGDTQYF.

The V gene is TRBV19, the J gene TRBJ1-5, with a possible D match to TRBD1 (5 bases). This CDR3 spans 13 amino acids. V was pared by 6 bases and J by 11 bases, with 17 bases between. Per germline, CDR1 LNHDA and CDR2 SQIVND (reference sequence). The CDR3 DNA follows: TGTGCCAGTAGCCCCGGGGCAAGCATTACCCAGCATTTT. This sequence encodes CASSPGASITQHF.

V is TRBV19 and J is TRBJ2-3; maybe TRBD2 (5 bases). V was cut by 4 bases and J by 1 base, with 12 bases left in between. CDR1 is LNHDA and CDR2 is SQIVND in the germline V gene (reference sequence). This CDR3 has 15 residues. The CDR3 region has the DNA TGTGCCAGTAGTACCGAAGGAGCGGGCACAGATACGCAGTATTTT. Its protein is CASSTEGAGTDTQYF.

This chain connects TRBV19 to TRBJ1-1; D remains ambiguous. CDR3 size: 13 residues. The V gene's germline CDR1 is LNHDA and CDR2 SQIVND (reference sequence). V lost 9 bases to trimming and J lost 1 base, with 12 bases between them. In nucleotides, the CDR3 is TGTGCCAGCAGGATCTCCCGGAACACTGAAGCTTTCTTT. Translated, it gives CASRISRNTEAFF.

The chain has TRBV18 and TRBJ2-7; TRBD2 matches at 10 bases. Germline V gene data show CDR1 as KGHSH and CDR2 as LQKENI. Trimming cost V 0 bases and J 2 bases; bases outside gene matches: 7. The CDR3 totals 17 residues. The CDR3: CASSPPASGGVPYEQYF. The CDR3 DNA is TGTGCCAGCTCACCACCGGCTAGCGGGGGTGTCCCCTACGAGCAGTACTTC.

The chain carries TRBV7-2 and TRBJ1-2; TRBD1 matches at 7 bases. The CDR3 is 15 residues long. Germline V gene sequence: CDR1 SGHTA, CDR2 FQGNSA. V lost 4 bases and J lost 5; bases outside the gene matches: 10. CDR3 protein: CASSSPATGWYGYTF. CDR3 sequence (DNA): TGTGCCAGCAGCTCTCCGGCGACAGGGTGGTATGGCTACACCTTC.

As to this clone: The sample carries other DNA sequences with the same CDR3. The rearrangement uses TRBV19 and TRBJ2-2, with D perhaps matching TRBD2 (5 bases). Deletions cut 1 base from V and 5 bases from J, with 5 bases between. CDR1 is LNHDA, CDR2 SQIVND, per germline (reference sequence). The CDR3 is 13 amino acids. CDR3 nucleotide sequence: TGTGCCAGTAGTATAGGGACTACCGGGGAGCTGTTTTTT. Translated, it gives CASSIGTTGELFF.

This clone showed up just once. The V and J genes are TRBV15 and TRBJ1-4, with 7 bases fitting TRBD1. V gave up 1 base and J gave up 8 bases; unmatched junction bases: 7. Germline lookup yields CDR1 LNHNV and CDR2 YYDKDF (reference sequence). CDR3 length: 15 residues. In DNA, the CDR3 is TGTGCCACCAGCAGAGTACAGGGGAGTTGGGAAAAACTGTTTTTT. Protein: CATSRVQGSWEKLFF. Complete variable domain (other parts from reference TRBV15 and TRBJ1-4): DAMVIQNPRYQVTQFGKPVTLSCSQTLNHNVMYWYQQKSSQAPKLLFHYYDKDFNNEADTPDNFQSRRPNTSFCFLDIRSPGLGDTAMYLCATSRVQGSWEKLFFGSGTQLSVL.

This chain joins TRBV24-1 and TRBJ2-1, with TRBD2 matching over 8 bases. The junction had 5 bases not matched to a gene; V was cut back by 5 bases and J by 9 bases. CDR3 size: 13 residues. Germline CDR1 and CDR2: KGHDR and SFDVKD. DNA for the CDR3: TGTGCCACCAGTGTTCCGGGGGGGCTTGAGCAGTTCTTC. Protein product: CATSVPGGLEQFF.

On this clone itself: At one end, the junction sequence differs from germline, possibly due to a read error. The J gene is TRBJ2-7, the V gene TRBV12-3 or TRBV12-4; D uncertain. This CDR3 is built from 12 residues. Here the CDR3 DNA reads TGTGCCAGCAGTTTCTCTGGAGTAAGGAAGGACTTC. Translated, it gives CASSFSGVRKDF.

In this sample, this clone turned up a few times. Other DNA sequences within the sample encode an identical CDR3. The chain recombines TRBV10-3 with TRBJ2-7; 9 positions match TRBD1. CDR1 is ENHRY and CDR2 is SYGVKD in the germline V gene. V lost 6 bases, J lost 4 bases, and 4 bases stayed unmatched. There are 13 residues in the CDR3. This CDR3 reads CAISGQGPYEQYF. In DNA form, the CDR3 reads TGTGCCATCAGCGGACAGGGGCCATACGAGCAGTACTTC.

CDR3 DNA sequence: TGTGCCAGTAGCCGGGACAGGGTCGGAGGGAATCAGCCCCAGCATTTT. Its protein is CASSRDRVGGNQPQHF. The J gene is TRBJ1-5, the V gene TRBV19; 9 bases are a match to TRBD1. V was clipped by 6 bases and J by 4 bases; unmatched bases: 10. The CDR3 contains 16 residues. The germline V gene encodes CDR1 LNHDA and CDR2 SQIVND (reference sequence).